This T cell receptor beta chain was sequenced in a study of cytomegalovirus exposure and HLA in healthy donors. CDR1 MDHEN and CDR2 SYDVKM come from the germline V gene. This CDR3 region has 15 residues. V lost 5 bases to trimming and J lost 6 bases; unmatched junction nucleotides: 10. PCR used 60 Vbeta primers and 13 Jbeta primers. Profiled with immunoSEQ multiplex PCR; TCRdb holds only in-frame clones, not every one. The data show 150,000 to 200,000 clones, approximately 81% seen once. Sequenced: PBMCs. The clonotype comes from a woman younger than 30 in good health and CMV-seropositive. The chain recombines TRBV28 with TRBJ1-3; 7 bases align to TRBD1. CDR3 sequence (DNA): TGTGCCAGCAGTCCGCCCAGGGGGGCTGAAAACACCATATATTTT. Protein: CASSPPRGAENTIYF. Full variable domain (outside the CDR3, taken from reference TRBV28 and TRBJ1-3): DVKVTQSSRYLVKRTGEKVFLECVQDMDHENMFWYRQDPGLGLRLIYFSYDVKMKEKGDIPEGYSVSREKKERFSLILESASTNQTSMYLCASSPPRGAENTIYFGEGSWLTVV.